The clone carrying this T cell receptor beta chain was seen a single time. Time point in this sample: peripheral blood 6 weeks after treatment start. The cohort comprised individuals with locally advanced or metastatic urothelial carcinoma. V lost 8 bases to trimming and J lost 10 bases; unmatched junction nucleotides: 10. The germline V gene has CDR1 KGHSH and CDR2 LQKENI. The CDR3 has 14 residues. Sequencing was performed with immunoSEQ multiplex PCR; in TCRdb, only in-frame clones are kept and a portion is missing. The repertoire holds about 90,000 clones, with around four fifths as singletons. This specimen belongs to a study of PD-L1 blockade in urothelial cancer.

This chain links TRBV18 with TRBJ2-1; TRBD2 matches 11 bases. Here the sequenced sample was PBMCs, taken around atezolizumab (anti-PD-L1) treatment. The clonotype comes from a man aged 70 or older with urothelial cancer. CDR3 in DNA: TGTGCCAGCGCCCCACTAGCGGGAGATCCCGAGCAGTTCTTC. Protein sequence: CASAPLAGDPEQFF.